These 21 T cell receptor beta chains were all obtained from the same sample, sequenced in a study of blood T cell repertoires in COVID-19. The table came from immunoSEQ multiplex PCR; TCRdb's copy has only in-frame clones and leaves some out. Among approximately 69,000 clones listed, around 80% were seen once. Sequencing was done on a sample of peripheral blood. The receptors derive from a man aged 50-59 years with COVID-19, enrolled during active disease.

This rearrangement joins TRBV27 to TRBJ2-7; a weak D match, TRBD1 (7 bases). This CDR3 spans 16 amino acids. The germline V gene has CDR1 MNHEY and CDR2 SMNVEV (reference sequence). V gave up 0 bases and J gave up 5 bases, with 17 bases separating them. The CDR3 reads CASSLSFRGRLNEQYF. The CDR3 DNA follows: TGTGCCAGCAGTTTATCGTTCAGGGGGAGGTTGAACGAGCAGTACTTC.

The chain employs TRBV5-6 and TRBJ2-3; 10 bases match TRBD2. Per the germline V gene, CDR1 is SGHDT and CDR2 is YYEEEE. V shed 0 bases, J shed 2 bases, and the junction held 3 bases outside the gene matches. The CDR3 totals 16 residues. CDR3 coding DNA: TGTGCCAGCAGCTTGGCAGCGGGGGGGACCACAGATACGCAGTATTTT. Translating it yields CASSLAAGGTTDTQYF.

V and J are TRBV7-2 and TRBJ1-2; D is ambiguous. Germline V gene sequence: CDR1 SGHTA, CDR2 FQGNSA. There are 15 residues in the CDR3. Trimming left V 7 bases short and J 6 bases short, with 21 bases between. The DNA of the CDR3 is TGTGCCAGCACCGACCCAGGTGGTTCGCATCATGGCTACACCTTC. Translated, it gives CASTDPGGSHHGYTF. The whole variable domain, remainder taken from reference TRBV7-2 and TRBJ1-2, is GAGVSQSPSNKVTEKGKDVELRCDPISGHTALYWYRQSLGQGLEFLIYFQGNSAPDKSGLPSDRFSAERTGGSVSTLTIQRTQQEDSAVYLCASTDPGGSHHGYTFGSGTRLTVV.

This chain joins TRBV3-1 (or the pseudogene TRBV3-2) and TRBJ1-6, with TRBD1 matching 7 bases. The V segment lost 5 bases and the J segment 7 bases; nucleotides outside the gene matches: 5. This CDR3 has 14 amino acids. Germline assignment: CDR1 LGHDT and CDR2 YNNKEL (reference sequence). In DNA, the CDR3 is TGTGCCAGCAGCTTCAGGGGGAGGAATTCACCCCTCCACTTT. Protein: CASSFRGRNSPLHF.

The chain couples TRBV5-1 to TRBJ2-1, with D possibly TRBD1 on 6 matching bases. V was trimmed by 5 bases and J by 9 bases, leaving 15 bases between them. CDR1 is SGHRS and CDR2 is YFSETQ in the germline V gene. The CDR3 runs to 13 residues. The CDR3 region has the DNA TGCGCCAGCAGTGCCCAGGGGTTACGTGAGCAGTTCTTC. This sequence encodes CASSAQGLREQFF.

The rearrangement uses TRBV6-5 and TRBJ2-7; possible D gene TRBD1, 6 bases. Germline values: CDR1 MNHEY, CDR2 SVGAGI. The CDR3 contains 15 residues. V lost 5 bases and J lost 3, with 17 bases in between. The CDR3 loop reads CASSPQQGEGYEQYF. The CDR3 DNA reads as TGTGCCAGCAGTCCCCAACAGGGAGAGGGCTACGAGCAGTACTTC.

This clone came up once. V gene TRBV10-3 combines with J gene TRBJ1-6, with D maybe TRBD1 (6 bases). Trimming left V 10 bases short and J 10 bases short, with 20 bases between. CDR1 is ENHRY and CDR2 is SYGVKD in the germline V gene. The CDR3 covers 14 residues. The CDR3, as DNA: TGTGCCACCCAGGTGGAACAGGGTGGATCACCCCTCCACTTT. Translation gives CATQVEQGGSPLHF.

Within the sample, this clone is medium-sized (0.01 to 0.1%). The genes are TRBV4-1 and TRBJ2-7, with TRBD2 matching over 8 bases. Germline V gene lookup returns CDR1 MGHRA and CDR2 YSYEKL. With V trimmed by 1 base and J by 4 bases, 9 bases remained unmatched. This CDR3 contains 16 residues. The CDR3 DNA sequence: TGCGCCAGCAGCCAAGTACAAGCGGGGGTGACTTACGAGCAGTACTTC. Protein sequence: CASSQVQAGVTYEQYF.

CDR3 region: CASWDSGGFNYGYTF. For the CDR3, the DNA is TGTGCCAGCTGGGATAGTGGAGGATTTAACTATGGCTACACCTTC. V usage is TRBV6-5 and J usage is TRBJ1-2; no reliable D call. V shed 8 bases and J shed 1 base, with 17 bases lying between them. This CDR3 comprises 15 residues. Germline CDR1 reads MNHEY; CDR2 reads SVGAGI.

The J gene is TRBJ2-7, the V gene TRBV3-1 (or the pseudogene TRBV3-2), with TRBD2 matching 10 bases. The CDR3 has 15 amino acids. J was trimmed by 2 bases and V by 4 bases; bases with no gene match: 5. The germline CDR1 and CDR2 sequences are LGHDT and YNNKEL (reference sequence). CDR3 amino acids: CASSPSGGAPYEQYF. CDR3 in DNA: TGTGCCAGCAGCCCGAGCGGGGGGGCCCCCTACGAGCAGTACTTC.

V is TRBV29-1 and J is TRBJ1-4; D remains ambiguous. Germline loops: CDR1 SQVTM, CDR2 ANQGSEA. The CDR3 spans 14 residues. Deletions cut 3 bases from V and 7 bases from J, with 15 bases between. The CDR3 coding sequence is TGCAGCGTTGATTTTGGGGTGGCGGGTGAAAAACTGTTTTTT. Translated, it gives CSVDFGVAGEKLFF. Together with reference TRBV29-1 and TRBJ1-4, the CDR3 gives the full variable domain: SAVISQKPSRDICQRGTSLTIQCQVDSQVTMMFWYRQQPGQSLTLIATANQGSEATYESGFVIDKFPISRPNLTFSTLTVSNMSPEDSSIYLCSVDFGVAGEKLFFGSGTQLSVL.

This rearrangement joins TRBV19 to TRBJ2-3, with 15 bases aligning to TRBD2. CDR3 length equals 19 residues. The germline V gene encodes CDR1 LNHDA and CDR2 SQIVND (reference sequence). After removal of 5 bases from V and 0 bases from J, the junction contained 9 bases not matched to a gene. CDR3 nucleotide sequence: TGTGCCAGTAGTGATTTGGGACTAGCGGGGGGAACTAGCACAGATACGCAGTATTTT. It translates to CASSDLGLAGGTSTDTQYF.

In nucleotides, the CDR3 is TGTGCCAGCAGTGAGATAGCGGGGGGGCCTCAGGAGCAGTACTTC. It specifies CASSEIAGGPQEQYF. The chain is built from TRBV6-1 and TRBJ2-7, with TRBD2 matching 11 bases. The ends lost 3 bases at V and 7 bases at J; junction bases unmatched: 8. Per germline, CDR1 MNHNS and CDR2 SASEGT. The CDR3 is 15 residues long.

This sequence joins TRBV7-6 and TRBJ1-1; the D gene is possibly TRBD1 (5 bases). Germline CDR1 SGHVS, CDR2 FNYEAQ. V lost 2 bases and J lost 3, with 13 bases in between. The CDR3 covers 15 residues. In nucleotides, the CDR3 is TGTGCCAGCAGCTTAATTCAGGGAGGGGACACTGAAGCTTTCTTT. Translated, it gives CASSLIQGGDTEAFF.

This sequence joins TRBV5-4 and TRBJ1-2, with 7 bases matching TRBD1. The CDR3 has 14 amino acids. Per germline, CDR1 SGHNT and CDR2 YYREEE (reference sequence). The V and J ends lost 4 bases and 0 bases, in that order; junction bases with no gene match: 3. This CDR3 reads CASSPGQANYGYTF. CDR3 nucleotide sequence: TGTGCCAGCAGCCCAGGACAGGCTAACTATGGCTACACCTTC.

The V and J genes are TRBV9 and TRBJ1-3; 7 positions match TRBD1. Germline values: CDR1 SGDLS, CDR2 YYNGEE. The CDR3 runs 15 residues. Trimming cost V 0 bases and J 4 bases; bases outside gene matches: 4. The CDR3 is CASSVGQGHGNTIYF. The CDR3 DNA sequence: TGTGCCAGCAGCGTAGGACAGGGTCACGGAAACACCATATATTTT.

The chain has TRBV18 and TRBJ1-1; D ambiguous. The CDR3 is 13 amino acids. The V gene's germline CDR1 is KGHSH and CDR2 LQKENI. The V gene lost 0 bases and the J gene lost 3 bases, with 5 bases spanning the gap. CDR3 in DNA: TGTGCCAGCTCACCACCCGGGGACACTGAAGCTTTCTTT. This gives the protein CASSPPGDTEAFF.

The chain couples TRBV5-4 to TRBJ2-3; D is unclear. V was shortened by 3 bases and J by 2 bases, with 13 bases between the two germline ends. There are 15 residues in the CDR3. The germline gives CDR1 SGHNT, CDR2 YYREEE (reference sequence). CDR3 DNA: TGTGCCAGCAGCTCCGCCGCCTCTAACACAGATACGCAGTATTTT. It yields the protein CASSSAASNTDTQYF.

This clone was seen only once. J is TRBJ1-1 and V is TRBV29-1, with unresolved D. CDR1 and CDR2 from the germline V gene are SQVTM and ANQGSEA. V lost 4 bases to trimming and J lost 0 bases, with 9 bases between them. This CDR3 comprises 13 residues. CDR3 region: CSVVQRMNTEAFF. CDR3 DNA: TGCAGCGTTGTCCAGCGCATGAACACTGAAGCTTTCTTT.

This clone was seen only once. The V call is TRBV2, the J call TRBJ2-5; 7 bases fit TRBD2. The CDR3 sequence is 14 residues long. The V segment lost 6 bases and the J segment 2 bases; nucleotides outside the gene matches: 6. Per germline, CDR1 SNHLY and CDR2 FYNNEI. The CDR3: CASSPDGGQETQYF. Written as DNA, the CDR3 is TGTGCCAGCAGCCCTGACGGGGGGCAAGAGACCCAGTACTTC.

The V and J genes are TRBV5-5 and TRBJ2-1, with D possibly matching TRBD2 (6 bases). Germline lookup yields CDR1 SGHKS and CDR2 YYEKEE (reference sequence). V was trimmed by 7 bases and J by 3 bases, leaving 17 bases between them. This CDR3 has 15 residues. The CDR3, as DNA: TGTGCCAGCCTGCGGGGTGCCGCCAACTACAATGAGCAGTTCTTC. The encoded protein is CASLRGAANYNEQFF.